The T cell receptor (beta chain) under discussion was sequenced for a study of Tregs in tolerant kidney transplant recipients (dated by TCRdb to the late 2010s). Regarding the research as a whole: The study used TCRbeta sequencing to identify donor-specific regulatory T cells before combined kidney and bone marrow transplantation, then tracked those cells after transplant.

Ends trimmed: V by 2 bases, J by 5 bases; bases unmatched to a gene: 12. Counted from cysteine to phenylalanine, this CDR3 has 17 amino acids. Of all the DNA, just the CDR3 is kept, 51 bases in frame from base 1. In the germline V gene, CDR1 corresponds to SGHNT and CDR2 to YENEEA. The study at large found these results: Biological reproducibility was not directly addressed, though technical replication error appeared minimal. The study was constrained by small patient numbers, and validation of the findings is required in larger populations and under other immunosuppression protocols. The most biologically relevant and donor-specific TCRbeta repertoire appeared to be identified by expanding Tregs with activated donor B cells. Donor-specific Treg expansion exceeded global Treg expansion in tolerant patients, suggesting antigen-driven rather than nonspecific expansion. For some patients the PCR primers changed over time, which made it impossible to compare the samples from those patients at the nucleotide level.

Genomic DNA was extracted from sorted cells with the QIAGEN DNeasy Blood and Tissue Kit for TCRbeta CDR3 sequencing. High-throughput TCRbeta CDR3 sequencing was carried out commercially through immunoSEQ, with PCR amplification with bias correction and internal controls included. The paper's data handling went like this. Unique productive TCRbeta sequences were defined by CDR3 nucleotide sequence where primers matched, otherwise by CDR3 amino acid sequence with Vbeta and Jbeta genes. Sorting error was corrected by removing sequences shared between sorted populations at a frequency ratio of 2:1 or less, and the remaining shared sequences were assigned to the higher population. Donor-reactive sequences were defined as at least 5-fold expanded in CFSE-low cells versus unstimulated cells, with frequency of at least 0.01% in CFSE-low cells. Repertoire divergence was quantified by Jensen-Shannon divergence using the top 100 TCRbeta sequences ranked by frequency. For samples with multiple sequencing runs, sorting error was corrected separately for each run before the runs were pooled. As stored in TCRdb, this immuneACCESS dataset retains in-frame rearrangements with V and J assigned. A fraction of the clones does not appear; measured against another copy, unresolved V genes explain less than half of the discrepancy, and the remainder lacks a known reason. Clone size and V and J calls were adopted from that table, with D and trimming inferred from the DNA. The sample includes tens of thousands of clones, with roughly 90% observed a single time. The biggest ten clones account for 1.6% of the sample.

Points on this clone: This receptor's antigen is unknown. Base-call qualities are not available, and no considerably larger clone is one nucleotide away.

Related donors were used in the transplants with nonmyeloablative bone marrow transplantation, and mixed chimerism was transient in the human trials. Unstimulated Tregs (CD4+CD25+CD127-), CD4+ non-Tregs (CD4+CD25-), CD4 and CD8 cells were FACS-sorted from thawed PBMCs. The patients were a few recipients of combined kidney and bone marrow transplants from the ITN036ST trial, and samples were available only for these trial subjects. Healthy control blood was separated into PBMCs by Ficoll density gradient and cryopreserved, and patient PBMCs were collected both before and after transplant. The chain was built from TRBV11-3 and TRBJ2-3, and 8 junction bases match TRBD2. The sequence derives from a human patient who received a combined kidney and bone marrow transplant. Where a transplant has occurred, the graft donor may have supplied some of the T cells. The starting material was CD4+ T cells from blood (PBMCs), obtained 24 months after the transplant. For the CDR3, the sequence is CASSLFYSGRAKDTQYF. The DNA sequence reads TGTGCCAGCAGCTTATTTTACTCCGGGAGGGCCAAAGATACGCAGTATTTT.